This TCR beta chain was captured in a study of post-analysis software for immune sequencing data. Findings and caveats of the study: When the samples were clustered directly with F measure, those that had been prepared in the same batch showed strong co-clustering. TRBV5-6, TRBV5-1 and TRBV20-1 belonged to a set of about five TRBV segments that were more frequent in patients than controls.

The TCR beta cDNA libraries carried unique molecular identifiers. MiXCR was run by TCRdb on the PCR reads, yielding one entry per CDR3 protein. Among roughly 400,000 distinct CDR3 sequences listed, over 30% were seen once. The CDR3 is 15 residues long. CDR1 is SGHRS and CDR2 is YFSETQ in the germline V gene. Trimming took 1 base from V and 2 from J; bases not matched to a gene: 3. This clonotype was counted only a few times. Its specificity is unknown. This sequence joins TRBV5-1 and TRBJ2-7, with 10 bases matching TRBD2. This TCR was recovered from a girl aged 2 to 10 with multiple sclerosis. Input material: blood. The CDR3 loop reads CASSLLAGAPYEQYF. DNA for the CDR3: TGCGCCAGCAGCTTGCTAGCGGGAGCTCCCTACGAGCAGTACTTC.